This T cell receptor beta chain came from a study of T cells in Graves' hyperthyroidism and ophthalmopathy (dated by TCRdb to about 2019). Study-wide context: Peripheral blood samples were taken at the time of initial diagnosis, prior to any treatment. To identify distinguishing TCR V-J signatures, a discovery cohort of 100 or so patients was used, comprising 40 to 45 with Graves' ophthalmopathy and around 60 with stable Graves' hyperthyroidism. In more than five Graves' hyperthyroidism patients, the study also compared T-cell repertoires from thyroid tissue with T-cell repertoires from blood. The roughly 94 discovery patients were randomly split 7:3 into training and test sets. Whether ophthalmopathy could be predicted prospectively was tested in an independent validation cohort made up of roughly 20 hyperthyroidism patients plus 17 patients who later progressed to ophthalmopathy. The paper describes TCR Vbeta CDR3 sequencing of 135 peripheral blood samples, made up of some 42 ophthalmopathy patients, around 73 hyperthyroidism patients and roughly 17 progressor patients. After sampling, hyperthyroidism patients received methimazole starting at 30 mg daily, and ophthalmopathy patients received high-dose intravenous methylprednisolone.

As regards this clonotype: The antigen it binds to is not known. No base qualities exist here, and no much larger clone lies one base off it.

V is pruned by 2 bases and J by 5 bases, leaving 10 bases of the junction without a gene match. CDR1 and CDR2 are drawn from the germline V gene (reference sequence): DFQATT, SNEGSKA. The CDR3 numbers 15 residues from cysteine through phenylalanine. CDR3 DNA is the only sequence kept; it has 45 bases, read in frame from the first base. What the research found in general, with its limitations: Sample size was not statistically predetermined, and investigators were not blinded to group allocation. In validation, the model predicted progression to ophthalmopathy a median of roughly six months before onset, with over 55% sensitivity and roughly 73% specificity. Blood samples also contained most of the expanded thyroid clonotypes (frequency above 0.001), which suggests that blood repertoires may reflect thyroid immune responses. In cross-validation, a model built on a 13 V-J signature told ophthalmopathy apart from stable hyperthyroidism with approximately 90% sensitivity and roughly 82% specificity, and in testing the same model reached 80%/75%.

The TCR beta CDR3 regions were amplified from the RNA transcripts. The first round of RT-PCR for the TCR CDR3 was performed with the HTBI primer set and the Qiagen OneStep RT-PCR kit. A second multiplex PCR round built the libraries, followed by size selection and purification. Libraries were sequenced paired-end with 100 bp reads on an Illumina HiSeq2000. Per the authors' processing: SOAPnuke was used to process the raw data, removing reads that contained adapters or uncalled bases, had a mean Phred below 15, or lacked an exact match to the constant primer or identifier. High-quality paired reads were merged using COPE v1.2.5, and each unique nucleotide sequence was defined as a clonotype. Clonotypes were aligned to IMGT TRBV, TRBD and TRBJ reference segments using MiTCR v1.1. Analysis was restricted to V-J combinations with a frequency above 0.0001, which covered just over 98% of repertoires. The TCS score was defined as the ratio of F50 (clonal expansion) to E x V (chaos), calculated using BLOSUM62-based TCRdist between CDR3 peptides within each V-J. Welch's t-statistics and random forest reduced just over 500 V-J features to some 14, which were used in a naive Bayes classifier (R e1071). The public reads were reprocessed in TCRdb via fastp at Q25 and MiXCR, keeping in-frame beta chains. Each CDR3 protein appears once, grouped with its most common genes and DNA. The V and J calls here are based on TCRdb, not the publication. In all, the sample holds around 500,000 distinct CDR3 sequences, and approximately 16% of those were seen once. Jointly, the top ten make up approximately 30% of the sample.

In the ophthalmopathy patients, disease was moderately to severely active, with a Clinical Activity Score of 3 or more, a NOSPECS grade of 4 or more, and a duration of less than 3 months. Patients with uncontrolled infections, other autoimmune diseases, pregnancy or lactation were excluded. Clinical symptoms, serum thyroxine and TRAb, thyroid ultrasound, and orbital computed tomography formed the basis for the diagnoses. PBMCs were isolated from more than 9 ml of fresh peripheral blood by Ficoll-Paque density gradient centrifugation. Trizol reagent was used to extract total RNA, and RNA quality was then checked on an Agilent 2100 Bioanalyzer.

The source is a woman in her twenties or thirties with Graves' ophthalmopathy. Sequencing used blood. The sequence is built from TRBV20-1 and TRBJ2-5; TRBD2 agrees with 8 junctional bases. The CDR3 here reads CSARPAGRAGETQYF. The nucleotide sequence reads TGCAGTGCTAGACCGGCCGGGAGGGCGGGGGAGACCCAGTACTTC.